This is a list of T cell receptor beta chains from one sample in a study of regulatory T cells in long-lasting Graves disease. MiXCR, applied by TCRdb to the multiplex PCR reads, yields one record per CDR3 protein. This table has some 500,000 distinct CDR3 sequences, roughly 14% appearing once. This sample was shared with a second study, whose subject was T cells in Graves' hyperthyroidism and ophthalmopathy.

The sample in question was peripheral blood mononuclear cells (PBMCs), obtained at new diagnosis, from a patient treated with antithyroid drugs. The receptors shown here come from a man between 25 and 39 years old with Graves disease. The CDR3 runs from the conserved cysteine through the conserved F or W. The order of the fields is D gene, V gene, J gene, clone size, CDR3 DNA, CDR3 protein. A D gene is named only where the DNA matches it firmly. Some rows mark clone size as missing; the rest say once, few, many or name a class of expanded clone.

D gene: -; V gene: TRBV12-3/TRBV12-4; J gene: TRBJ2-3; clone size: many; CDR3 DNA: TGTGCCAGCCCTCTCCCCGGGGCCGGCACAGATACGCAGTATTTT; CDR3 protein: CASPLPGAGTDTQYF
D gene: TRBD1; V gene: TRBV30; J gene: TRBJ2-1; clone size: many; CDR3 DNA: TGTGTACGACAGGGTGAGGTCAATGAGCAGTTCTTC; CDR3 protein: CVRQGEVNEQFF
D gene: TRBD2; V gene: TRBV29-1; J gene: TRBJ2-1; clone size: many; CDR3 DNA: TGCAGCGTTGAAGCCCAACTAGCGGGCGGAAAGGGAGAGCAGTTCTTC; CDR3 protein: CSVEAQLAGGKGEQFF
D gene: -; V gene: TRBV7-6; J gene: TRBJ1-4; clone size: many; CDR3 DNA: TGTGCCAGCAGCTTACGTGGGATCGTGAAGACTAATGAAAAACTGTTTTTT; CDR3 protein: CASSLRGIVKTNEKLFF
D gene: -; V gene: TRBV9; J gene: TRBJ2-1; clone size: few; CDR3 DNA: TGTGCCAGCAGCCCCCGACGGCTCGGAAATGAGCAGTTCTTC; CDR3 protein: CASSPRRLGNEQFF
D gene: TRBD1; V gene: TRBV27; J gene: TRBJ1-4; clone size: few; CDR3 DNA: TGTGCCAGCAAACCGGACAGGCTTATAGAAAGGCTGTTTTTT; CDR3 protein: CASKPDRLIERLFF
D gene: -; V gene: TRBV7-9; J gene: TRBJ2-1; clone size: many; CDR3 DNA: TGTGCCAGCAGCTCCGGGACACTCTTATGGGAGCAGTTCTTC; CDR3 protein: CASSSGTLLWEQFF
D gene: -; V gene: TRBV29-1; J gene: TRBJ2-7; clone size: many; CDR3 DNA: TGCAGCGTTGACTCCCCCGGGAACGAGCAGTACTTC; CDR3 protein: CSVDSPGNEQYF
D gene: -; V gene: TRBV2; J gene: TRBJ1-4; clone size: many; CDR3 DNA: TGTGCCAGCATCTACTCAGGGGTGGTTAATGAAAAACTGTTTTTT; CDR3 protein: CASIYSGVVNEKLFF
D gene: -; V gene: TRBV10-3; J gene: TRBJ2-1; clone size: -; CDR3 DNA: TGTGCCATCACCCTTACCCGGGACTCGCTCAATGAGCAGTTCTTC; CDR3 protein: CAITLTRDSLNEQFF